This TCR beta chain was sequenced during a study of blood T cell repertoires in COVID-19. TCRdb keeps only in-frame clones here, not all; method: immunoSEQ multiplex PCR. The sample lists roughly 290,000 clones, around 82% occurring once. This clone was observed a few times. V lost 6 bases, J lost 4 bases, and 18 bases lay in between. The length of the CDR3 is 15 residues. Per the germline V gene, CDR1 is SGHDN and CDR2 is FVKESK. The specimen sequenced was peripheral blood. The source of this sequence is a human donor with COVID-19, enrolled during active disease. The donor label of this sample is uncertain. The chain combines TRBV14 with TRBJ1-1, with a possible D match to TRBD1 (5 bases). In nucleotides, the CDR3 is TGTGCCAGCAGTCCGCAGGGTTACGGGTTCACTGAAGCTTTCTTT. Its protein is CASSPQGYGFTEAFF.